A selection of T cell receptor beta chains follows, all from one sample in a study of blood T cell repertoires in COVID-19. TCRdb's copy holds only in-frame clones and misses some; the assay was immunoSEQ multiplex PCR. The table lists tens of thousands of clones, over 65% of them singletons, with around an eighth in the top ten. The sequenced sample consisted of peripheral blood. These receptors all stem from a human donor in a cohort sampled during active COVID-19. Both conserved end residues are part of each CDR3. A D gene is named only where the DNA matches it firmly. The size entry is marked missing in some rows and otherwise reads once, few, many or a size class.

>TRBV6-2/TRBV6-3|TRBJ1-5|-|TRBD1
CASSTTGMGNQPQHF
TGTGCCAGCAGTACGACAGGGATGGGCAATCAGCCCCAGCATTTT
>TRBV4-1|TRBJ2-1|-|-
CASSLLRLNEQFF
TGCGCCAGCAGCCTCCTCCGGTTGAATGAGCAGTTCTTC
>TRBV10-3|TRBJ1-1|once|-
CAIIGGLNTEAFF
TGTGCCATCATTGGAGGTCTGAACACTGAAGCTTTCTTT
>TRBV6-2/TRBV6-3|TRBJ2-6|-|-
CASSWLTRSKGANVLTF
TGTGCCAGCAGTTGGTTAACCCGGTCTAAAGGGGCCAACGTCCTGACTTTC
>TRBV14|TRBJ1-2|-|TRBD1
CASSQVPGGSYGYTF
TGTGCCAGCAGCCAAGTGCCAGGGGGCAGCTATGGCTACACCTTC
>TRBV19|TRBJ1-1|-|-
CASSTTGSTEAFF
TGTGCCAGTAGCACCACAGGGTCCACTGAAGCTTTCTTT
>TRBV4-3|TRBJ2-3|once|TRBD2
CASSQDRLAGSTDTQYF
TGCGCCAGCAGCCAAGATAGGCTAGCGGGGTCCACAGATACGCAGTATTTT
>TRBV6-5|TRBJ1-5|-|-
CASSPRRTRGQPQHF
TGTGCCAGCAGCCCCAGACGGACAAGGGGGCAGCCCCAGCATTTT
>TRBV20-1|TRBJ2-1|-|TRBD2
CSASSGGDNEQFF
TGCAGTGCTAGTAGCGGGGGGGACAATGAGCAGTTCTTC
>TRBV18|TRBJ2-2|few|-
CASSPRQGRDTGELFF
TGTGCCAGCTCACCACGGCAGGGGAGGGACACCGGGGAGCTGTTTTTT
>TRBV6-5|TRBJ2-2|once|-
CASSYSNTGELFF
TGTGCCAGCAGTTACAGCAACACCGGGGAGCTGTTTTTT
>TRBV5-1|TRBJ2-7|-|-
CASSLGGDRTYEQYF
TGCGCCAGCAGCTTGGGTGGAGACAGAACCTACGAGCAGTACTTC
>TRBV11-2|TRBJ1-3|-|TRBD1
CASSFRQGSGNTIYF
TGTGCCAGCAGCTTCCGACAGGGCTCTGGAAACACCATATATTTT
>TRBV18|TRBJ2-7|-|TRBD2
CASSPPLAVYEQYF
TGTGCCAGCTCACCACCCCTAGCGGTCTACGAGCAGTACTTC
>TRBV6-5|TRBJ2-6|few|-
CASSYGGAGANVLTF
TGTGCCAGCAGTTATGGAGGGGCTGGGGCCAACGTCCTGACTTTC
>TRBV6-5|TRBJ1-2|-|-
CASSYSRLRSYGYTF
TGTGCCAGCAGTTACTCCCGCCTACGGAGCTATGGCTACACCTTC